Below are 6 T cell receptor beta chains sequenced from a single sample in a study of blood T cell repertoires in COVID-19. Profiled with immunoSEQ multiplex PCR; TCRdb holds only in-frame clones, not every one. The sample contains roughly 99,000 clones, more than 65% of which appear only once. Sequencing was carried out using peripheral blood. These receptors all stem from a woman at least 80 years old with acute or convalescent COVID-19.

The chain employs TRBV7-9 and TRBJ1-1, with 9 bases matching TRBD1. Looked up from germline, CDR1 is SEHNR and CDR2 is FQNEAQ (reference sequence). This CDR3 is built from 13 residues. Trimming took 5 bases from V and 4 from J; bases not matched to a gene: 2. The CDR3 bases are TGTGCCAGCAGCCGGGGACAGGGCACTGAAGCTTTCTTT. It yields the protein CASSRGQGTEAFF.

The CDR3 coding sequence is TGTGCCAGCAGCCGCAGGGGGCCTAATAATGAAAAACTGTTTTTT. Residues: CASSRRGPNNEKLFF. The chain is built from TRBV5-5 and TRBJ1-4, with 8 positions matching TRBD1. With V trimmed by 4 bases and J by 4 bases, 6 bases remained unmatched. Germline CDR1 is SGHKS and CDR2 is YYEKEE (reference sequence). The CDR3 is made up of 15 amino acids.

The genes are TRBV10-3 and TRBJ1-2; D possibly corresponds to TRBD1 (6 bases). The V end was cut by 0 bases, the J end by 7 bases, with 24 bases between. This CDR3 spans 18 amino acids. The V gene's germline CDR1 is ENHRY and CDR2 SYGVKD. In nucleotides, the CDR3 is TGTGCCATCAGTGAGTCTTATGGTACGACAGGTACCATTGGTGGCTACACCTTC. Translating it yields CAISESYGTTGTIGGYTF.

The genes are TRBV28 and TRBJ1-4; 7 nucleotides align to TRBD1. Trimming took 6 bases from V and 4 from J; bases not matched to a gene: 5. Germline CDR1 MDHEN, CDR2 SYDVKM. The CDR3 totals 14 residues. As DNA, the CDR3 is TGTGCCAGCAGGGCGGGACAGCTTAATGAAAAACTGTTTTTT. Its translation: CASRAGQLNEKLFF.

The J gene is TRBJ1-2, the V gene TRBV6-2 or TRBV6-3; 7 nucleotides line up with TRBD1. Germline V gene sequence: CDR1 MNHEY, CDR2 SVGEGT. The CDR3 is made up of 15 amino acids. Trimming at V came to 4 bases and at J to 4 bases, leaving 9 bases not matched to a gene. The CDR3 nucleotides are TGTGCCAGCAGTTCGACAGGGCCCAGGGGCTATGGCTACACCTTC. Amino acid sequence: CASSSTGPRGYGYTF.

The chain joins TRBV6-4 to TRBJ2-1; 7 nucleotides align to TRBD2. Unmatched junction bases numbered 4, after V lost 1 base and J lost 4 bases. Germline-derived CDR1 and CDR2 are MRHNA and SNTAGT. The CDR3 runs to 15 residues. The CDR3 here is CASSDYPGLYNEQFF. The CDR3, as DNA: TGTGCCAGCAGTGACTATCCGGGACTATACAATGAGCAGTTCTTC.